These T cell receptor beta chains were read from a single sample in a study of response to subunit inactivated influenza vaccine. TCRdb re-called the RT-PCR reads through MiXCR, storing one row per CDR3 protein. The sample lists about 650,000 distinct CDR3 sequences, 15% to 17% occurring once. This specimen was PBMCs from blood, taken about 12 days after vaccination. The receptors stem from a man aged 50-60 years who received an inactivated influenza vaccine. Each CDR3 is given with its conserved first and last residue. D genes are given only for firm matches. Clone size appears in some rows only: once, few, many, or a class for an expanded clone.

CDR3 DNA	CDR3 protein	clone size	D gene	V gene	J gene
TGTGCCAGCAGCGCGGACAGGGCTGCTAATGAAAAACTGTTTTTT	CASSADRAANEKLFF	-	TRBD1	TRBV7-9	TRBJ1-4
TGTGCCAGCAGCTTAGCTGGGCAGATAGATACGCAGTATTTT	CASSLAGQIDTQYF	few	-	TRBV7-9	TRBJ2-3
TGTGCCAGCAGCCAGGACTCAGAGCAGTTCTTC	CASSQDSEQFF	-	-	TRBV7-2	TRBJ2-1
TGTGCCGAAGGGTCCGGCTACAATGAGCAGTTCTTC	CAEGSGYNEQFF	-	-	TRBV6-6	TRBJ2-1
TGTGCCATCAGTGAGGGGACAGGTACTGAAAAACTGTTTTTT	CAISEGTGTEKLFF	once	TRBD1	TRBV10-3	TRBJ1-4
TGCAGTGCTAGAGGGCCTCTGGGACTAGCGGGACCCGGGGAGCTGTTTTTT	CSARGPLGLAGPGELFF	few	TRBD2	TRBV20-1	TRBJ2-2
TGTGCCAGCAGTTTTATCAATTTCAAGGCGGCCAACGTCCTGACTTTC	CASSFINFKAANVLTF	many	-	TRBV28	TRBJ2-6
TGTGCCTGGAGTGGACCATTTAGGGTCGCAGATACGCAGTATTTT	CAWSGPFRVADTQYF	few	-	TRBV30	TRBJ2-3
TGTGCCAGCAGCTTAGCTACTGGTTCGGCCCAGCATTTT	CASSLATGSAQHF	-	-	TRBV7-2	TRBJ1-5
TGTGCCACCCAACAGGGAGAGTTCTACGAGCAGTACTTC	CATQQGEFYEQYF	-	-	TRBV10-3	TRBJ2-7
TGCAGTGCTAGCAGGGCCCGGGGGCCCCAGCATTTT	CSASRARGPQHF	few	-	TRBV20-1	TRBJ1-5
TGTGCCAGCAGCTTCCTCGGGACTAGCATCAGCGAGCAGTACTTC	CASSFLGTSISEQYF	-	TRBD2	TRBV7-2	TRBJ2-7
TGCAGTGCTCTTAGCGGGGCCCGCGAGACCCAGTACTTC	CSALSGARETQYF	-	TRBD2	TRBV20-1	TRBJ2-5
TGTGCCAGCAGTTTACCGGGGATCGAGCAGTACTTC	CASSLPGIEQYF	-	-	TRBV6-2/TRBV6-3	TRBJ2-7
TGTGCCAGCAGTAGGTGGGACAGGGTAAACACTGAAGCTTTCTTT	CASSRWDRVNTEAFF	-	TRBD1	TRBV5-5	TRBJ1-1
TGTGCCAGCAGCTTAACCGGGACTAGCGGGATACTGTTCTTC	CASSLTGTSGILFF	few	TRBD2	TRBV7-2	TRBJ2-1
TGTGCCAGCAAGATGGGGAACAGGTCACCCCTCCACTTT	CASKMGNRSPLHF	few	-	TRBV27	TRBJ1-6
TGTGCCAGCAGTTTGCAGGGGCGCTGGAATGAGCAGTTCTTC	CASSLQGRWNEQFF	few	-	TRBV27	TRBJ2-1
TGTGCCAGCAGCTTTCCCGGGACAGGGGTGTTCGAGCAGTACTTC	CASSFPGTGVFEQYF	few	TRBD1	TRBV7-9	TRBJ2-7